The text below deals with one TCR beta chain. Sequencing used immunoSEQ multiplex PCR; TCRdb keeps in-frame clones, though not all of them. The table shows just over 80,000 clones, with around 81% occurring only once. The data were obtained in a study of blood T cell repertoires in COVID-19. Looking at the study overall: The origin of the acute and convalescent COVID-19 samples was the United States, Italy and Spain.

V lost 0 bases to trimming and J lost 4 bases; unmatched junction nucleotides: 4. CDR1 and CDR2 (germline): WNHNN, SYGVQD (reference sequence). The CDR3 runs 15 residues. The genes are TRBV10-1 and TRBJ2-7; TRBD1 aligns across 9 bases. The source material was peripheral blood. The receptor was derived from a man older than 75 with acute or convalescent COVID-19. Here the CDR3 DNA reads TGCGCCAGCAGTGAGTCTGGGACAGGGATTTACGAGCAGTACTTC. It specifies CASSESGTGIYEQYF.